This is a list of T cell receptor beta chains from one sample in a study of blood T cell repertoires in COVID-19. Clones were sequenced by immunoSEQ multiplex PCR, and TCRdb holds only the in-frame ones, with some missing. The sample records about 330,000 clones, roughly 90% being singletons. Sequences were obtained from peripheral blood. The receptors derive from a woman in her fifties or sixties with active or convalescent COVID-19. CDR3s include the opening cysteine and the closing phenylalanine or tryptophan. The D gene is left open where the match is weak. Clone size is not always given. Where it is, it says once, few, many or a class for expanded clones.

cdr3_length: 13
j_call: TRBJ1-5
d_call: NA
v_call: TRBV12-3/TRBV12-4
clone_size: NA
cdr3_nt: TGTGCCAGCAGTTGGCGGCTCAATCAGCCCCAGCATTTT
cdr3_aa: CASSWRLNQPQHF

cdr3_length: 14
j_call: TRBJ1-1
d_call: NA
v_call: TRBV3-1/TRBV3-2
clone_size: NA
cdr3_nt: TGTGCCAGCAGCCAAGAATCCAGGGACACTGAAGCTTTCTTT
cdr3_aa: CASSQESRDTEAFF

cdr3_length: 13
j_call: TRBJ2-5
d_call: TRBD1
v_call: TRBV4-3
clone_size: NA
cdr3_nt: TGCGCCAGCAGCCGCGCACAGGGGGAGACCCAGTACTTC
cdr3_aa: CASSRAQGETQYF

cdr3_length: 16
j_call: TRBJ2-7
d_call: TRBD2
v_call: TRBV10-3
clone_size: NA
cdr3_nt: TGTGCCATCAGTGAGTCAGGGACTAGCGGGGCTTACGAGCAGTACTTC
cdr3_aa: CAISESGTSGAYEQYF

cdr3_length: 14
j_call: TRBJ1-2
d_call: TRBD1
v_call: TRBV27
clone_size: NA
cdr3_nt: TGTGCCAGCAGTCCAGACAGGGGTACCTATGGCTACACCTTC
cdr3_aa: CASSPDRGTYGYTF

cdr3_length: 15
j_call: TRBJ2-6
d_call: NA
v_call: TRBV19
clone_size: NA
cdr3_nt: TGTGCCAGTAGAGAGGATTCGTCTGGGGCCAACGTCCTGACTTTC
cdr3_aa: CASREDSSGANVLTF

cdr3_length: 12
j_call: TRBJ1-2
d_call: TRBD1
v_call: TRBV19
clone_size: NA
cdr3_nt: TGTGCCACCGGACAGGGGAGATATGGCTACACCTTC
cdr3_aa: CATGQGRYGYTF

cdr3_length: 14
j_call: TRBJ1-2
d_call: NA
v_call: TRBV3-1/TRBV3-2
clone_size: NA
cdr3_nt: TGTGCCAGCAGCCCACCCGTATGGCAGACAGGCTACACCTTC
cdr3_aa: CASSPPVWQTGYTF

cdr3_length: 13
j_call: TRBJ2-7
d_call: TRBD1
v_call: TRBV27
clone_size: NA
cdr3_nt: TGTGCCAGCAGAAGACAGGGGGACTACGAGCAGTACTTC
cdr3_aa: CASRRQGDYEQYF

cdr3_length: 15
j_call: TRBJ2-1
d_call: NA
v_call: TRBV7-3
clone_size: NA
cdr3_nt: TGTGCCAGCAGCTTGAATCCTCTCAGCTACAATGAGCAGTTCTTC
cdr3_aa: CASSLNPLSYNEQFF

cdr3_length: 15
j_call: TRBJ2-1
d_call: TRBD2
v_call: TRBV2
clone_size: NA
cdr3_nt: TGTGCCAGCAGTGTAGGTAGCGGGGGGGCTTTTGAGCAGTTCTTC
cdr3_aa: CASSVGSGGAFEQFF

cdr3_length: 19
j_call: TRBJ2-1
d_call: NA
v_call: TRBV5-4
clone_size: NA
cdr3_nt: TGTGCCAGCAGCTTGAGACCCCCTAGCTTTCTGAGCTCCTACAATGAGCAGTTCTTC
cdr3_aa: CASSLRPPSFLSSYNEQFF

cdr3_length: 16
j_call: TRBJ2-7
d_call: TRBD1
v_call: TRBV11-2
clone_size: once
cdr3_nt: TGTGCCAGCAGCTCGGGACAGGGAATATTCATCTACGAGCAGTACTTC
cdr3_aa: CASSSGQGIFIYEQYF

cdr3_length: 14
j_call: TRBJ2-7
d_call: NA
v_call: TRBV15
clone_size: NA
cdr3_nt: TGTGCCACCAGCAGAGAACAGGCCTCCTACGAGCAGTACTTC
cdr3_aa: CATSREQASYEQYF

cdr3_length: 13
j_call: TRBJ2-1
d_call: TRBD2
v_call: TRBV11-2
clone_size: NA
cdr3_nt: TGTGCCAGCAGCTTGGGATCGGGGGGTGAGCAGTTCTTC
cdr3_aa: CASSLGSGGEQFF

cdr3_length: 13
j_call: TRBJ1-5
d_call: NA
v_call: TRBV3-1/TRBV3-2
clone_size: once
cdr3_nt: TGTGCCAGCAGCCAAGTCGCCGGGGGAGCCCAGCATTTT
cdr3_aa: CASSQVAGGAQHF

cdr3_length: 14
j_call: TRBJ2-1
d_call: NA
v_call: TRBV30
clone_size: NA
cdr3_nt: TGTGCCTGGGAGTGGGGGCTCGGTTACAATGAGCAGTTCTTC
cdr3_aa: CAWEWGLGYNEQFF

cdr3_length: 12
j_call: TRBJ1-2
d_call: TRBD1
v_call: TRBV6-5
clone_size: NA
cdr3_nt: TGTGCCAGCAGTAGACAGGGGGGAGGCTACACCTTC
cdr3_aa: CASSRQGGGYTF

cdr3_length: 13
j_call: TRBJ1-6
d_call: NA
v_call: TRBV30
clone_size: NA
cdr3_nt: TGTGCCTGGAGTACAGGGCCAGGGTCACCCCTCCACTTT
cdr3_aa: CAWSTGPGSPLHF

cdr3_length: 13
j_call: TRBJ2-3
d_call: TRBD2
v_call: TRBV6-5
clone_size: NA
cdr3_nt: TGTGCCAGCCGTTTTGCGGGAGCCGATACGCAGTATTTT
cdr3_aa: CASRFAGADTQYF

cdr3_length: 16
j_call: TRBJ2-7
d_call: TRBD1
v_call: TRBV6-4
clone_size: NA
cdr3_nt: TGTGCCAGCAGTGTAGAACCAGGGACAGGGGTATACGAGCAGTACTTC
cdr3_aa: CASSVEPGTGVYEQYF

cdr3_length: 11
j_call: TRBJ2-7
d_call: TRBD1
v_call: TRBV30
clone_size: NA
cdr3_nt: TGTGCCGGGCGACAGGGGTACGAGCAGTACTTC
cdr3_aa: CAGRQGYEQYF

cdr3_length: 12
j_call: TRBJ2-1
d_call: TRBD1
v_call: TRBV2
clone_size: NA
cdr3_nt: TGTGCCAGCAGTCCTCAGGGGGATGAGCAGTTCTTC
cdr3_aa: CASSPQGDEQFF

cdr3_length: 19
j_call: TRBJ2-3
d_call: TRBD2
v_call: TRBV27
clone_size: NA
cdr3_nt: TGTGCCAGCAGTCCCACCGGGACTAGCGGGAGACTGAGCACAGATACGCAGTATTTT
cdr3_aa: CASSPTGTSGRLSTDTQYF

cdr3_length: 13
j_call: TRBJ2-7
d_call: TRBD1
v_call: TRBV15
clone_size: NA
cdr3_nt: TGTGCCACCAGCGGGACAGGGGTGGAAGAGCAGTACTTC
cdr3_aa: CATSGTGVEEQYF

cdr3_length: 15
j_call: TRBJ1-1
d_call: TRBD1
v_call: TRBV9
clone_size: NA
cdr3_nt: TGTGCCAGCAGCGTATCAACAGGGGTCCGCACTGAAGCTTTCTTT
cdr3_aa: CASSVSTGVRTEAFF

cdr3_length: 16
j_call: TRBJ1-2
d_call: TRBD1
v_call: TRBV19
clone_size: NA
cdr3_nt: TGTGCCAGTAGAGACAGGGAATCTGGCTACCCTAATGGCTACACCTTC
cdr3_aa: CASRDRESGYPNGYTF

cdr3_length: 15
j_call: TRBJ2-3
d_call: NA
v_call: TRBV6-2/TRBV6-3
clone_size: NA
cdr3_nt: TGTGCCAGCAGTTACGGGCGGACTAGCACAGATACGCAGTATTTT
cdr3_aa: CASSYGRTSTDTQYF

cdr3_length: 13
j_call: TRBJ1-5
d_call: NA
v_call: TRBV5-1
clone_size: NA
cdr3_nt: TGCGCCAGCAGCTGGGAGGGGAATCAGCCCCAGCATTTT
cdr3_aa: CASSWEGNQPQHF

cdr3_length: 14
j_call: TRBJ2-5
d_call: TRBD2
v_call: TRBV5-1
clone_size: once
cdr3_nt: TGCGCCAGCAGCTTGGCGTGGGAGGGGGAGACCCAGTACTTC
cdr3_aa: CASSLAWEGETQYF

cdr3_length: 14
j_call: TRBJ2-3
d_call: NA
v_call: TRBV10-3
clone_size: NA
cdr3_nt: TGTGCCATCAGTGTACAGGTATTAACAGATACGCAGTATTTT
cdr3_aa: CAISVQVLTDTQYF

cdr3_length: 14
j_call: TRBJ1-5
d_call: TRBD1
v_call: TRBV4-2
clone_size: NA
cdr3_nt: TGTGCCAGCAGCTGGACAGGGGGAACTGGGCCCCAGCATTTT
cdr3_aa: CASSWTGGTGPQHF

cdr3_length: 17
j_call: TRBJ1-1
d_call: TRBD1
v_call: TRBV4-1
clone_size: NA
cdr3_nt: TGCGCCAGCAGCTACGACAGGGGGTCGTCGGCAGACACTGAAGCTTTCTTT
cdr3_aa: CASSYDRGSSADTEAFF

cdr3_length: 18
j_call: TRBJ2-1
d_call: TRBD2
v_call: TRBV4-3
clone_size: NA
cdr3_nt: TGCGCCAGCAGCCAAGAGAGCGGGGGCCGAACCTACTACAATGAGCAGTTCTTC
cdr3_aa: CASSQESGGRTYYNEQFF

cdr3_length: 13
j_call: TRBJ1-2
d_call: TRBD1
v_call: TRBV7-2
clone_size: NA
cdr3_nt: TGTGCCAGCAGCTCGACAGGGGTCGATGGCTACACCTTC
cdr3_aa: CASSSTGVDGYTF

cdr3_length: 13
j_call: TRBJ1-1
d_call: NA
v_call: TRBV19
clone_size: NA
cdr3_nt: TGTGCCAGTAGTAGTAGACTTCGCACTGAAGCTTTCTTT
cdr3_aa: CASSSRLRTEAFF

cdr3_length: 17
j_call: TRBJ1-4
d_call: TRBD1
v_call: TRBV2
clone_size: NA
cdr3_nt: TGTGCCAGCAGTTACCCGGGACAGGGGCCCCCTAATGAAAAACTGTTTTTT
cdr3_aa: CASSYPGQGPPNEKLFF

cdr3_length: 17
j_call: TRBJ2-1
d_call: NA
v_call: TRBV6-6
clone_size: NA
cdr3_nt: TGTGCCAGCAGTCCCCGGGGGGCTAGATTATTATACAATGAGCAGTTCTTC
cdr3_aa: CASSPRGARLLYNEQFF

cdr3_length: 15
j_call: TRBJ1-1
d_call: NA
v_call: TRBV5-1
clone_size: NA
cdr3_nt: TGCGCCAGCAGCCCCCCTGGGGCTTTAACTACTGAAGCTTTCTTT
cdr3_aa: CASSPPGALTTEAFF

cdr3_length: 13
j_call: TRBJ1-2
d_call: TRBD1
v_call: TRBV25-1
clone_size: NA
cdr3_nt: TGTGCCAGCAGTGAATGGCAGGGGGTAAGCTACACCTTC
cdr3_aa: CASSEWQGVSYTF

cdr3_length: 14
j_call: TRBJ2-7
d_call: NA
v_call: TRBV5-1
clone_size: NA
cdr3_nt: TGCGCCAGCAGCTTGGGGCAGGGTCAGTACGAGCAGTACTTC
cdr3_aa: CASSLGQGQYEQYF

cdr3_length: 14
j_call: TRBJ1-1
d_call: TRBD1
v_call: TRBV30
clone_size: NA
cdr3_nt: TGTGCCTGGAGTCTACAGGGGGCTGGGGCTGAAGCTTTCTTT
cdr3_aa: CAWSLQGAGAEAFF

cdr3_length: 15
j_call: TRBJ1-6
d_call: NA
v_call: TRBV21-1
clone_size: NA
cdr3_nt: TGTGCCAGCAGCAACGGACAGGGGGCGAATTCACCCCTCCACTTT
cdr3_aa: CASSNGQGANSPLHF

cdr3_length: 15
j_call: TRBJ2-3
d_call: TRBD2
v_call: TRBV2
clone_size: NA
cdr3_nt: TGTGCCAGCAGGAGGACTAGCGGGGCCCCAGATACGCAGTATTTT
cdr3_aa: CASRRTSGAPDTQYF

cdr3_length: 13
j_call: TRBJ1-2
d_call: NA
v_call: TRBV4-3
clone_size: NA
cdr3_nt: TGCGCCAGCAGCCCCCAGATTGCATGGGGCTACACCTTC
cdr3_aa: CASSPQIAWGYTF

cdr3_length: 12
j_call: TRBJ2-2
d_call: NA
v_call: TRBV30
clone_size: NA
cdr3_nt: TGTGCCTGGGGCCGAGACACCGGGGAGCTGTTTTTT
cdr3_aa: CAWGRDTGELFF

cdr3_length: 12
j_call: TRBJ2-1
d_call: NA
v_call: TRBV5-1
clone_size: NA
cdr3_nt: TGCGCCAGCAGCCTCCAGGGCAATGAGCAGTTCTTC
cdr3_aa: CASSLQGNEQFF

cdr3_length: 15
j_call: TRBJ2-3
d_call: TRBD2
v_call: TRBV7-3
clone_size: NA
cdr3_nt: TGTGCCAGCAGCTTGGCGGGAGGGAAAACAGATACGCAGTATTTT
cdr3_aa: CASSLAGGKTDTQYF

cdr3_length: 16
j_call: TRBJ2-7
d_call: TRBD2
v_call: TRBV5-8
clone_size: NA
cdr3_nt: TGTGCCAGCAGCTTAAAAGTTGGCGGGGGGCACAACGAGCAGTACTTC
cdr3_aa: CASSLKVGGGHNEQYF

cdr3_length: 16
j_call: TRBJ1-5
d_call: NA
v_call: TRBV6-2/TRBV6-3
clone_size: NA
cdr3_nt: TGTGCCAGCAGTCTGGGTAAAGGGGGATCCGATCAGCCCCAGCATTTT
cdr3_aa: CASSLGKGGSDQPQHF

cdr3_length: 13
j_call: TRBJ2-5
d_call: NA
v_call: TRBV19
clone_size: NA
cdr3_nt: TGTGCCAGTAGCCTGGCCTCCAGGGAGACCCAGTACTTC
cdr3_aa: CASSLASRETQYF

cdr3_length: 14
j_call: TRBJ2-3
d_call: TRBD2
v_call: TRBV5-1
clone_size: NA
cdr3_nt: TGCGCCAGCAGCTTGAAAAGCGGGGGAGATACGCAGTATTTT
cdr3_aa: CASSLKSGGDTQYF

cdr3_length: 13
j_call: TRBJ2-3
d_call: TRBD1
v_call: TRBV6-5
clone_size: few
cdr3_nt: TGTGCCAGCAGGGGGACAGCTGCAGATACGCAGTATTTT
cdr3_aa: CASRGTAADTQYF

cdr3_length: 15
j_call: TRBJ2-1
d_call: NA
v_call: TRBV5-1
clone_size: many
cdr3_nt: TGCGCCAGCAGCTTGGCCCCCTTTAGCGACAATGAGCAGTTCTTC
cdr3_aa: CASSLAPFSDNEQFF